The present T cell receptor beta chain was sequenced within a study of blood T cell repertoires in COVID-19. Across the whole study: The United States, Italy and Spain were the sources of the acute and convalescent COVID-19 samples. PBMCs, B-cell-depleted T cells, or T cells were the source of the cDNA or gDNA that made up the material.

Under the authors' procedure: Estimation of nucleated cell counts relied on the amplification of reference gene primers. Using immunoSEQ multiplex PCR, the repertoire was profiled, and TCRdb retains in-frame clones only, with some absent. V and J calls and clone size follow that table, whereas D and trimming were derived from the DNA. The data hold about 33,000 clones, with more than 85% observed a single time. CDR3 length equals 13 residues. Trimming removed 2 bases from V and 1 base from J, with 5 bases in between. The germline V gene has CDR1 SGHAT and CDR2 FQDESV (reference sequence). Sequenced material: peripheral blood. This chain links TRBV11-1 with TRBJ1-1; no reliable D call. This receptor was taken from a woman aged 80 or over with active or convalescent COVID-19. CDR3 DNA sequence: TGTGCCAGCAGCTTACAGGAGAACACTGAAGCTTTCTTT. It is translated as CASSLQENTEAFF.